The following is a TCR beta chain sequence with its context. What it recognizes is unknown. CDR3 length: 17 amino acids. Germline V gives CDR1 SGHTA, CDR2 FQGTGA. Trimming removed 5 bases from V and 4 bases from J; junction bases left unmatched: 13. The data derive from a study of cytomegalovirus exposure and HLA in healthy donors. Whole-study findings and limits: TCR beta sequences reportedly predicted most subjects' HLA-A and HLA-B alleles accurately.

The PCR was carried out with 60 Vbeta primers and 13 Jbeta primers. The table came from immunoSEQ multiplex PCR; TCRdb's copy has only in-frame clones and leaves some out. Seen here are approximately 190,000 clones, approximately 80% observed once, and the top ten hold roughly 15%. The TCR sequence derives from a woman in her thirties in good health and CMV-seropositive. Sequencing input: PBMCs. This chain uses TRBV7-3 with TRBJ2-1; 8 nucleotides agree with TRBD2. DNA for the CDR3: TGTGCCAGCAGCCCCCGGGCAGGGGTAGCGGGGTACAATGAGCAGTTCTTC. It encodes CASSPRAGVAGYNEQFF.